This T cell receptor (beta chain) derives from a study of blood T cell repertoires in COVID-19. Participants had their cohort set by participant-reported clinical history. Original handling: Estimation of nucleated cell counts relied on the amplification of reference gene primers. This table comes from immunoSEQ multiplex PCR, and its TCRdb copy is limited to in-frame clones, with some not included. That table gives V, J and clone size, and the DNA gave D and trimming. The table lists about 340,000 clones, approximately 92% of them singletons, with around 20% in the top ten. Per the germline V gene, CDR1 is GTSNPN and CDR2 is SVGIG (reference sequence). V shed 0 bases and J shed 2 bases, with 7 bases lying between them. This CDR3 comprises 13 residues.

The clonotype originates from a woman younger than 45 who had recovered from COVID-19. The rearrangement uses TRBV30 and TRBJ2-5; D might be TRBD1 (6 bases). Sequenced input: PBMCs or T cells enriched from blood (not recorded which). The CDR3 here is CAWSVTGQETQYF. DNA of the CDR3: TGTGCCTGGAGTGTAACAGGGCAAGAGACCCAGTACTTC.